The TCR beta chain described here comes from a study of early T cells in non-severe SARS-CoV-2 infection (dated by TCRdb to about 2021). Some background on the complete study: Bulk RNA from unsorted whole blood was used for TCR sequencing, so alpha and beta chains could not be paired.

On this clonotype itself: Its antigen remains undetermined. No base qualities exist here, and no much larger clone lies one base off it.

The library was produced with 5' RACE. The sequencer listed for this sample is NextSeq 500. To correct for sequencing error and PCR bias, the TCR library protocol tagged individual cDNA molecules with unique molecular identifiers. Sequencing covered both TCR alpha and beta chains, and within each sample the abundances of alpha and beta sequences were tightly co-correlated. Processing in the source paper ran as follows. V gene, J gene and CDR3 annotation of TCR sequences was performed with Decombinator V4. TCRs were defined as expanded if a significant change between any two time points was detected under a Poisson model with p below 0.0001. Abundances of TCRs were expressed as counts per million after normalisation to the total number of TCRs sequenced in each sample. MAIT TCRs were defined by TRAV1-2 paired with TRAJ12, TRAJ20 or TRAJ33, and iNKT TCRs by TRAV10 paired with TRAJ18. VDJdb, accessed 1 November 2021, was searched for CMV, EBV and SARS-CoV-2 annotated TCRs, with TCRs annotated for multiple antigens excluded. The public reads were reprocessed in TCRdb via fastp at Q25 and MiXCR, keeping in-frame beta chains. CDR3 protein sequences are deduplicated, and each keeps its most common genes and DNA. V and J calls and clone size were set by TCRdb, not the authors. Here the sample has 75,000 to 80,000 distinct CDR3 sequences; around 10% occur a single time. Together, the top ten hold about 12% of the sample.

Broad study findings and their caveats: VDJdb matching was skewed toward anti-spike CD8 responses and likely underestimated virus-specific expansions, missing private and CD4 specificities.

From the cysteine up to the phenylalanine, the CDR3 has a length of 11 residues. Only the CDR3 region is kept as DNA, spanning 33 bases read in frame from base 1. CDR1 and CDR2, per the germline V gene, are SQVTM and ANQGSEA. The junction shows trimming of 4 bases on V and 7 bases on J, plus 10 bases between the germline ends. A case-control design nested within a healthcare worker cohort in London, UK, was used, with weekly nasopharyngeal swab PCR tests and blood sampling performed. Healthcare workers were recruited between 23 and 31 March 2020, during the week of the UK lockdown, and were followed weekly for up to roughly 16 weeks.

The origin of this receptor is an adult who was a healthcare worker with PCR-confirmed SARS-CoV-2 infection or an uninfected control (not recorded which). The receptor chain draws on TRBV29-1 and TRBJ1-1; the D gene identity is not certain. The sequences come from whole blood, collected at baseline. In nucleotide form, the sequence is TGCAGCGTTGCCCCCATGGGTGAAGCTTTCTTT. Its translation reads: CSVAPMGEAFF.